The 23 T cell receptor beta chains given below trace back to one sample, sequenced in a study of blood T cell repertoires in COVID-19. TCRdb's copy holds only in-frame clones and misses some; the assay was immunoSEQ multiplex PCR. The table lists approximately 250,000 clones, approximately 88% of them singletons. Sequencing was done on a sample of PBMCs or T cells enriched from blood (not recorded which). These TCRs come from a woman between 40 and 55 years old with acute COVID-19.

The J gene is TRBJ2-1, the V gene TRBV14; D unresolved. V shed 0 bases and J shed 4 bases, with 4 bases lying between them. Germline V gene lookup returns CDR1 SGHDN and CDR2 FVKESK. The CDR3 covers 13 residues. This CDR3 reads CASSQDRYNEQFF. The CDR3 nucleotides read TGTGCCAGCAGCCAAGACAGATACAATGAGCAGTTCTTC.

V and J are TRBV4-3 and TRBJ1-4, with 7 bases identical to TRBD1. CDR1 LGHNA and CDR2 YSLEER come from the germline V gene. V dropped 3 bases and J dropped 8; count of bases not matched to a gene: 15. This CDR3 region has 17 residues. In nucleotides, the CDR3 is TGCGCCAGCAGCCAGGACAGCCGAGGGGGCGCAGGGGAAAAACTGTTTTTT. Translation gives CASSQDSRGGAGEKLFF.

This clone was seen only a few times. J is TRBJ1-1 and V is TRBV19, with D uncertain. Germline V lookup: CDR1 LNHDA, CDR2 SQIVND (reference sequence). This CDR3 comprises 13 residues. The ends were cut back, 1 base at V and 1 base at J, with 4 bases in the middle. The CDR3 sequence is CASSIGGNTEAFF. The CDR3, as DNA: TGTGCCAGTAGTATAGGCGGGAACACTGAAGCTTTCTTT.

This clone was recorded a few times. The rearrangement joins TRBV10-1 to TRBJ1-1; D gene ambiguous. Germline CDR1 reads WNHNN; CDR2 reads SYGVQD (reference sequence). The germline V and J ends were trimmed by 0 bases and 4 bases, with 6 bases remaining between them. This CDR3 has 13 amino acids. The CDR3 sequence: CASSESTVTEAFF. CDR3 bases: TGCGCCAGCAGTGAGTCTACAGTCACTGAAGCTTTCTTT.

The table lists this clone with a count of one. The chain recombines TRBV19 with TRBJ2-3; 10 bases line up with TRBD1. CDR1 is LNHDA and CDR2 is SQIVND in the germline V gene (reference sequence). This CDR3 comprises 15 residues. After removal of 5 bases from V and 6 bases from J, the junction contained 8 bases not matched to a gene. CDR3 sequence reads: CASSDRGRPLDTQYF. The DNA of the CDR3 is TGTGCCAGTAGTGACAGGGGGCGCCCCTTGGATACGCAGTATTTT.

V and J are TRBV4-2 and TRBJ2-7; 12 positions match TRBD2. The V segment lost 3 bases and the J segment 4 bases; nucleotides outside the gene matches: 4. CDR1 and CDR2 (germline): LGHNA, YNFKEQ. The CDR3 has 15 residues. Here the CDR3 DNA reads TGTGCCAGCAGCCATACTAGCGGGAGGATGTACGAGCAGTACTTC. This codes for CASSHTSGRMYEQYF.

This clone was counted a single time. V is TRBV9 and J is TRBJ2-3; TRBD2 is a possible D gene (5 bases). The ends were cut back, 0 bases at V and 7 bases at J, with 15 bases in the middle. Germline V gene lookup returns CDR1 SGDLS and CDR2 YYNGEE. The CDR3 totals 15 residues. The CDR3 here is CASSVESGTRNTQYF. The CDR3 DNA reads TGTGCCAGCAGCGTAGAAAGCGGAACGCGGAATACGCAGTATTTT.

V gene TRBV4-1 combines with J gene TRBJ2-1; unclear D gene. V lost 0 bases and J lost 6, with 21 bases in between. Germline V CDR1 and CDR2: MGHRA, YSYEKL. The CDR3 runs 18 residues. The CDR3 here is CASSQDRLYIGVRNEQFF. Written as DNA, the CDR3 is TGCGCCAGCAGCCAAGATCGCCTCTATATAGGAGTTCGCAATGAGCAGTTCTTC.

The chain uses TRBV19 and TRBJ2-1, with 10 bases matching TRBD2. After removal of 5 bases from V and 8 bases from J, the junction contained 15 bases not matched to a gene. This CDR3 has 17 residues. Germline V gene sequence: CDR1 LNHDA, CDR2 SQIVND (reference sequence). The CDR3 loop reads CASSGPLLAGLTHEQFF. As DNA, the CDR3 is TGTGCCAGTAGTGGACCCCTACTAGCGGGGTTGACCCATGAGCAGTTCTTC.

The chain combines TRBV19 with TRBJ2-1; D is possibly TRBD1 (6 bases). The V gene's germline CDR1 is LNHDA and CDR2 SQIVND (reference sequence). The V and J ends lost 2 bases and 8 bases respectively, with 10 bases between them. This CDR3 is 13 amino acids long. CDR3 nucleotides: TGTGCCAGTAGTATAAGGGGGTACGATGAGCAGTTCTTC. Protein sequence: CASSIRGYDEQFF.

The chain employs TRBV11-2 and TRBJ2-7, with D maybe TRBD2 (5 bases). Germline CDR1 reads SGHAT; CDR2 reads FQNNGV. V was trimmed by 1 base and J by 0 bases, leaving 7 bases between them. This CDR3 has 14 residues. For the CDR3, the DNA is TGTGCCAGCAGCTTAGCGGGAACCTCCTACGAGCAGTACTTC. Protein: CASSLAGTSYEQYF.

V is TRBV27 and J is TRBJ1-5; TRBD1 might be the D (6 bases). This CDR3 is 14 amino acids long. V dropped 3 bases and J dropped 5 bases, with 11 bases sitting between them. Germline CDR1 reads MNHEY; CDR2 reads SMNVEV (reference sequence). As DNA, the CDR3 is TGTGCCAGCAGTTTTCGCTCAGGGGATCAGCCCCAGCATTTT. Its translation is CASSFRSGDQPQHF.

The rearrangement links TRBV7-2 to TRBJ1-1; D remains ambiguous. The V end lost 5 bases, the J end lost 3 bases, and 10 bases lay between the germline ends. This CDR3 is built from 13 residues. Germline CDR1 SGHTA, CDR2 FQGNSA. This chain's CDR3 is CASSPSGYTEAFF. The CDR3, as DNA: TGTGCCAGCAGCCCTAGTGGGTACACTGAAGCTTTCTTT.

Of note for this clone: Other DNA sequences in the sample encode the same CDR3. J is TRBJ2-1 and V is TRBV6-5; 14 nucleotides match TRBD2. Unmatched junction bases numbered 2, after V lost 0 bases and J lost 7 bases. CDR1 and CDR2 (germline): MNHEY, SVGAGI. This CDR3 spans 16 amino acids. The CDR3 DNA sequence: TGTGCCAGCAGTTACTCGACTAGCGGGAGGGGTAATGAGCAGTTCTTC. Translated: CASSYSTSGRGNEQFF.

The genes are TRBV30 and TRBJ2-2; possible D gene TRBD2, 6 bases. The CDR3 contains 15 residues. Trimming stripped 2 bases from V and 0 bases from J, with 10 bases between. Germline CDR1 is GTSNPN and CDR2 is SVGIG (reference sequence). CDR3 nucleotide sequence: TGTGCCTGGAGTAGGGGACTCGCGAACACCGGGGAGCTGTTTTTT. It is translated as CAWSRGLANTGELFF.

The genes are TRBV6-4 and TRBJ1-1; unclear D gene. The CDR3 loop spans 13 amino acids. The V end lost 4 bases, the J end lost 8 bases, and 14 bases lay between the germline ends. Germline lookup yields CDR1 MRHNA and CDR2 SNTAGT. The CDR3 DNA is TGTGCCAGCAGTGCAGAATCAGGAGGGGAAGCTTTCTTT. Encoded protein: CASSAESGGEAFF.

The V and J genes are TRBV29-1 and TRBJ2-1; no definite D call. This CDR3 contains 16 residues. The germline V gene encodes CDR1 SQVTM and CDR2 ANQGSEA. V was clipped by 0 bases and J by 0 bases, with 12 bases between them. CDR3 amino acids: CSVEDRRSSSYNEQFF. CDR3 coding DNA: TGCAGCGTTGAAGATCGCCGTAGCAGCTCCTACAATGAGCAGTTCTTC.

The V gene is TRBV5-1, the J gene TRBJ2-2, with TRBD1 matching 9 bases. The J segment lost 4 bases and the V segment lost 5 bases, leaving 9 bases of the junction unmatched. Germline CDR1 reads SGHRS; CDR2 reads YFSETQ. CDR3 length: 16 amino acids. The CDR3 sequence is CASRRTGGFRTGELFF. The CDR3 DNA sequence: TGCGCCAGCAGGCGAACAGGGGGCTTTCGCACCGGGGAGCTGTTTTTT.

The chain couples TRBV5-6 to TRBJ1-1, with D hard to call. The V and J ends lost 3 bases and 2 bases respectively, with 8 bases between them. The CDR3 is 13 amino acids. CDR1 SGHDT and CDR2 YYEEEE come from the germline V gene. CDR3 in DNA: TGTGCCAGCAGCTCGGGAGATAACACTGAAGCTTTCTTT. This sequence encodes CASSSGDNTEAFF.

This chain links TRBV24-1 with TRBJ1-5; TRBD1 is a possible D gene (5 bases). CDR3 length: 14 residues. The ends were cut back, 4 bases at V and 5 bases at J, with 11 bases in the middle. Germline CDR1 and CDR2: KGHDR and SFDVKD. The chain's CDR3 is CATSEAGGDQPQHF. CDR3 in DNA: TGTGCCACCAGTGAGGCCGGGGGGGATCAGCCCCAGCATTTT.

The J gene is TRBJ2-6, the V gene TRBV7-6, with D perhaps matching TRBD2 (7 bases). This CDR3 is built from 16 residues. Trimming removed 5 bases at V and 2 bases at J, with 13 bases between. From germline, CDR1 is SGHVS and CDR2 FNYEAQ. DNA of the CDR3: TGTGCCAGCAGCGTCGGGGAGGGGGCTGGGGCCAACGTCCTGACTTTC. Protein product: CASSVGEGAGANVLTF.

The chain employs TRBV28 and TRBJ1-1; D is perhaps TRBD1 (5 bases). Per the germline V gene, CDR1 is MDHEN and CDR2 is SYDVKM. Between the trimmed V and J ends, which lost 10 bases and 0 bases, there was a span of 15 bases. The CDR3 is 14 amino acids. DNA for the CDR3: TGTGCCACCGGGGGGGTTACTATGAACACTGAAGCTTTCTTT. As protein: CATGGVTMNTEAFF.

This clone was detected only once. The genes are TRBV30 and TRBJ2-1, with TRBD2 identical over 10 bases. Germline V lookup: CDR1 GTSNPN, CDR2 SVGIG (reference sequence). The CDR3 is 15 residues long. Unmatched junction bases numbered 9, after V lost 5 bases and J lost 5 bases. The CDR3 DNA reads TGTGCCTGGCACAAGCGGGAGGGAGTGGACAATGAGCAGTTCTTC. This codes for CAWHKREGVDNEQFF.